The 5 T cell receptor beta chains below all came from one sample that was sequenced in a study of T cells in Graves' hyperthyroidism and ophthalmopathy. TCR beta CDR3 regions were amplified from RNA. Primed by the HTBI set, a first-round RT-PCR was run on the TCR CDR3. One entry per CDR3 protein results from TCRdb running MiXCR on the multiplex PCR reads. The sample includes approximately 530,000 distinct CDR3 sequences, about a sixth of them seen just once. What was sequenced was blood. The receptors stem from a woman in her late teens or twenties with Graves' hyperthyroidism.

This clonotype was seen ten or more times. The chain uses TRBV27 and TRBJ2-5; 15 bases align to TRBD2. The CDR3 has 17 amino acids. Germline V gene lookup returns CDR1 MNHEY and CDR2 SMNVEV (reference sequence). With V trimmed by 3 bases and J by 5 bases, 7 bases remained unmatched. CDR3 sequence (DNA): TGTGCCAGCAGTTTCACCGGGACTAGCGGGAGGAAGGAGACCCAGTACTTC. Translation: CASSFTGTSGRKETQYF.

This clonotype was counted ten times or more. This chain connects TRBV24-1 to TRBJ2-5, with 9 bases matching TRBD2. This CDR3 spans 15 amino acids. Germline V gene data show CDR1 as KGHDR and CDR2 as SFDVKD. Unmatched junction bases numbered 7, after V lost 8 bases and J lost 1 base. For the CDR3, the DNA is TGTGCCACCAATGAGACTAGCGGATCCCAAGAGACCCAGTACTTC. It specifies CATNETSGSQETQYF.

This clonotype was seen a handful of times. The rearrangement links TRBV20-1 to TRBJ2-5, with D perhaps TRBD1 (5 bases). Germline-derived CDR1 and CDR2 are DFQATT and SNEGSKA (reference sequence). The CDR3 sequence is 15 residues long. V lost 3 bases and J 1 base, leaving 15 bases between the germline ends. CDR3 residues: CSASRVGTGQETQYF. Written as DNA, the CDR3 is TGCAGTGCTAGCAGGGTCGGTACGGGCCAAGAGACCCAGTACTTC.

This clonotype was seen a handful of times. The chain joins TRBV20-1 to TRBJ2-5; 7 bases map to TRBD2. Germline CDR1 is DFQATT and CDR2 is SNEGSKA (reference sequence). This CDR3 is built from 14 residues. J lost 2 bases, V lost 7 bases, and 10 bases had no gene match. CDR3 DNA sequence: TGCAGTGGACATCTAGCGGTAGATCAAGAGACCCAGTACTTC. This translates into CSGHLAVDQETQYF.

The CDR3 sequence is CASSEWNGPYEQYF. CDR3 DNA: TGTGCCAGCAGTGAATGGAACGGTCCCTACGAGCAGTACTTC. This chain links TRBV25-1 with TRBJ2-7; no reliable D call. The CDR3 covers 14 residues. From germline, CDR1 is MGHDK and CDR2 SYGVNS. V was trimmed by 1 base and J by 2 bases, leaving 9 bases between them.